This record concerns one T cell receptor beta chain sequence. This entry is derived from a study of blood T cell repertoires in COVID-19. Here immunoSEQ multiplex PCR was the method, and the copy in TCRdb shows in-frame clones only, minus some. This sample has approximately 300,000 clones, with 85% found just once. The CDR3 totals 14 residues. CDR1 is LNHDA and CDR2 is SQIVND in the germline V gene (reference sequence). Trimming took off 4 bases at V and 2 bases at J, with 12 bases between the two ends. The specimen was PBMCs or T cells enriched from blood (not recorded which). The clonotype originates from a woman aged 25-40 years who had been exposed to COVID-19. The V call is TRBV19, the J call TRBJ2-7, with D perhaps matching TRBD2 (6 bases). The CDR3 DNA is TGTGCCAGTAGTAACGGGAGAGGACCCTACGAGCAGTACTTC. It is translated as CASSNGRGPYEQYF.